Listed below are T cell receptor beta chains from one sample, sequenced in a study of blood T cell repertoires in COVID-19. The assay was immunoSEQ multiplex PCR, and TCRdb's table has in-frame clones only and misses some. This sample has some 240,000 clones; approximately 78% occur once, and the top ten carry around an eighth. The sequenced sample was peripheral blood. These receptors were obtained from a woman aged 55-75 years with active or convalescent COVID-19. CDR3s include the opening cysteine and the closing phenylalanine or tryptophan. The order of the fields is CDR3 length, J gene, D gene, clone size, V gene, CDR3 DNA, CDR3 protein. A D gene is named only where the DNA matches it firmly. A row's size may be missing; if present it is once, few, many or a size class.

length: 14; J: TRBJ2-2; D: TRBD1; size: .; V: TRBV6-6; DNA: TGTGCCAGCAACGACAGGGTGGGCACCGGGGAGCTGTTTTTT; CDR3: CASNDRVGTGELFF
length: 15; J: TRBJ1-1; D: TRBD1; size: .; V: TRBV15; DNA: TGTGCCACCAGCAGCCGACAGGGTGTGGAGACTGAAGCTTTCTTT; CDR3: CATSSRQGVETEAFF
length: 14; J: TRBJ1-6; D: TRBD1; size: .; V: TRBV5-6; DNA: TGTGCCAGCAGCCCAAACAGGGGTGATTCACCCCTCCACTTT; CDR3: CASSPNRGDSPLHF
length: 18; J: TRBJ2-1; D: .; size: .; V: TRBV7-2; DNA: TGTGCCAGCAGCTTAAGTGAGGGCCCCAGGCGGCCAGGAAATGAGCAGTTCTTC; CDR3: CASSLSEGPRRPGNEQFF
length: 12; J: TRBJ2-5; D: .; size: once; V: TRBV29-1; DNA: TGCAGCGTTGCAACCGGGGGAGAGACCCAGTACTTC; CDR3: CSVATGGETQYF
length: 14; J: TRBJ1-2; D: .; size: .; V: TRBV4-1; DNA: TGCGCCAGCAGCCAAAATTTAGGGGACTATGGCTACACCTTC; CDR3: CASSQNLGDYGYTF
length: 12; J: TRBJ1-3; D: .; size: .; V: TRBV5-5; DNA: TGTGCCAGCAGCTTCAGTGGAAACACCATATATTTT; CDR3: CASSFSGNTIYF
length: 15; J: TRBJ2-4; D: TRBD2; size: .; V: TRBV6-6; DNA: TGTGCCAGCAGTTCGCAAGGGACTAGAAGGGAGATTCAGTACTTC; CDR3: CASSSQGTRREIQYF
length: 14; J: TRBJ2-7; D: .; size: .; V: TRBV7-9; DNA: TGTGCCAGCAGCTTTCTTGGCAGAAAATACGAGCAGTACTTC; CDR3: CASSFLGRKYEQYF
length: 15; J: TRBJ1-4; D: .; size: .; V: TRBV5-6; DNA: TGTGCCAGCAGCTTGTCAGGAACAACTAATGAAAAACTGTTTTTT; CDR3: CASSLSGTTNEKLFF
length: 12; J: TRBJ1-1; D: .; size: .; V: TRBV7-9; DNA: TGTGCCAGCAGACAAGCGGGTACTGAAGCTTTCTTT; CDR3: CASRQAGTEAFF
length: 16; J: TRBJ1-1; D: .; size: .; V: TRBV7-2; DNA: TGTGCCAGCAGCTTAGCGAGGCAGGGCCTGAACACTGAAGCTTTCTTT; CDR3: CASSLARQGLNTEAFF
length: 17; J: TRBJ2-4; D: TRBD2; size: .; V: TRBV6-1; DNA: TGTGCCAGCAGTGAGAGGACTAGCGGGGGCCTGGGGGACATTCAGTACTTC; CDR3: CASSERTSGGLGDIQYF
length: 18; J: TRBJ2-6; D: TRBD1; size: few; V: TRBV7-9; DNA: TGTGCCAGCAGCCTTAAGGGACAGTCCTTCTCTGGGGCCAACGTCCTGACTTTC; CDR3: CASSLKGQSFSGANVLTF
length: 13; J: TRBJ1-1; D: TRBD1; size: .; V: TRBV29-1; DNA: TGCAGCGCCTTCGGGACAGGGGGCACTGAAGCTTTCTTT; CDR3: CSAFGTGGTEAFF
length: 16; J: TRBJ2-4; D: .; size: .; V: TRBV19; DNA: TGTGCCAGTAGTATAAGGGGCAGGGGCCAGGGACACATTCAGTACTTC; CDR3: CASSIRGRGQGHIQYF
length: 15; J: TRBJ1-6; D: .; size: .; V: TRBV2; DNA: TGTGCCAGCTCAGACAGGAGCTCCTATAATTCACCCCTCCACTTT; CDR3: CASSDRSSYNSPLHF
length: 12; J: TRBJ2-1; D: .; size: .; V: TRBV19; DNA: TGTGCCAGTAGTGCCCAGGGTTCTGAGCAGTTCTTC; CDR3: CASSAQGSEQFF
length: 13; J: TRBJ1-5; D: .; size: .; V: TRBV6-1; DNA: TGTGCCAGCGACGACAGCCCCAATCAGCCCCAGCATTTT; CDR3: CASDDSPNQPQHF
length: 14; J: TRBJ1-4; D: .; size: few; V: TRBV4-1; DNA: TGCGCCAGCAGCCCTTGGGGGGAAATGGAAAAACTGTTTTTT; CDR3: CASSPWGEMEKLFF
length: 15; J: TRBJ1-4; D: .; size: .; V: TRBV4-1; DNA: TGCGCCAGCAGCCCAGATCGGGGGGTTTATGAAAAACTGTTTTTT; CDR3: CASSPDRGVYEKLFF
length: 15; J: TRBJ1-2; D: .; size: few; V: TRBV6-2/TRBV6-3; DNA: TGTGCCAGCAGCCCACAACAGGGAGGGGGCTATGGCTACACCTTC; CDR3: CASSPQQGGGYGYTF
length: 18; J: TRBJ2-3; D: TRBD2; size: .; V: TRBV9; DNA: TGTGCCAGCAGCGTAGGGTACGGGACTAGGCCTAGCACAGATACGCAGTATTTT; CDR3: CASSVGYGTRPSTDTQYF